The 19 T cell receptor beta chains below come from one sample, sequenced in a study of T cell repertoires in cytomegalovirus infection. TCRdb re-called the reads with MiXCR, one entry per CDR3 protein. This table holds around 180,000 distinct CDR3 sequences, about 21% found once. What was sequenced was PBMCs. The receptors originated from a human donor in good health (CMV status not recorded). Some clones in this sample may be carry-over from other donors' samples.

V is TRBV7-9 and J is TRBJ2-1; D unresolved. V was shortened by 1 base and J by 12 bases, with 10 bases between the two germline ends. Germline assignment: CDR1 SEHNR and CDR2 FQNEAQ (reference sequence). The CDR3 has 12 amino acids. The CDR3 reads CASSLVGVGQFF. For the CDR3, the DNA is TGTGCCAGCAGCTTAGTCGGCGTCGGGCAGTTCTTC.

This clonotype was observed a handful of times. The chain uses TRBV2 and TRBJ2-1; TRBD2 matches 7 bases. The ends lost 10 bases at V and 3 bases at J; junction bases unmatched: 3. This CDR3 contains 12 residues. Germline V gene sequence: CDR1 SNHLY, CDR2 FYNNEI. Here the CDR3 reads CATGRDYNEQFF. DNA for the CDR3: TGTGCCACGGGGAGGGACTACAATGAGCAGTTCTTC.

This clonotype has at least ten counts. V is TRBV7-8 and J is TRBJ2-3; D remains ambiguous. V lost 5 bases, J lost 6 bases, and 15 bases lay in between. This CDR3 region has 14 residues. CDR1 is SGHVS, CDR2 FQNEAQ, per germline. The CDR3 spells CASSTLLGSDTQYF. CDR3 DNA sequence: TGTGCCAGCAGCACCCTGCTGGGGTCTGATACGCAGTATTTT.

With regard to this clonotype: A much larger clonotype is one base distant, so this may be a read error. The gene calls are TRBV29-1 and TRBJ1-2; D not certain. CDR3 size: 13 residues. Germline V gene data show CDR1 as SQVTM and CDR2 as ANQGSEA. The CDR3 nucleotides read TGCAGAGTTAGCGAGGGCAGCGGGTATGGCTACACCTTC. Translation gives CRVSEGSGYGYTF.

The genes are TRBV20-1 and TRBJ2-1; 8 bases map to TRBD1. Trimming removed 1 base from V and 6 bases from J; junction bases left unmatched: 5. The germline V gene has CDR1 DFQATT and CDR2 SNEGSKA (reference sequence). The CDR3 consists of 14 residues. The CDR3 DNA reads as TGCAGTGCTAGAGTGGACAGGGCCCGCAATGAGCAGTTCTTC. Protein: CSARVDRARNEQFF.

This clonotype was picked up many times. The chain recombines TRBV7-2 with TRBJ2-7; possible D gene TRBD2, 6 bases. Trimming left V 1 base short and J 3 bases short, with 7 bases between. Per the germline V gene, CDR1 is SGHTA and CDR2 is FQGNSA. The CDR3 covers 13 residues. The CDR3 coding sequence is TGTGCCAGCAGCTTAGTCGGGGGCTACGAGCAGTACTTC. This encodes CASSLVGGYEQYF.

V gene TRBV14 combines with J gene TRBJ1-5, with D unresolved. This CDR3 has 13 amino acids. V lost 1 base to trimming and J lost 9 bases, with 10 bases between them. Germline loops: CDR1 SGHDN, CDR2 FVKESK. The CDR3 reads CASSQATVGPQHF. DNA for the CDR3: TGTGCCAGCAGCCAAGCTACGGTGGGGCCCCAGCATTTT.

This clonotype was counted only a few times. The rearrangement joins TRBV28 to TRBJ2-7; 9 positions match TRBD2. The ends lost 8 bases at V and 1 base at J; junction bases unmatched: 9. The CDR3 is made up of 15 amino acids. From germline, CDR1 is MDHEN and CDR2 SYDVKM. CDR3 amino acids: CASSPIAGASYEQYF. CDR3 DNA: TGTGCCAGCTCCCCTATAGCGGGAGCATCCTACGAGCAGTACTTC.

In this sample, this clonotype turned up a few times. The genes are TRBV5-1 and TRBJ2-5, with a weak D call TRBD1 (6 bases). Germline values: CDR1 SGHRS, CDR2 YFSETQ. The CDR3 length is 14 residues. V was clipped by 2 bases and J by 2 bases, with 10 bases between them. This CDR3 is CASSFGTNQETQYF. CDR3 coding DNA: TGCGCCAGCAGCTTCGGGACAAATCAAGAGACCCAGTACTTC. Combining the CDR3 with reference TRBV5-1 and TRBJ2-5 gives the whole variable domain KAGVTQTPRYLIKTRGQQVTLSCSPISGHRSVSWYQQTPGQGLQFLFEYFSETQRNKGNFPGRFSGRQFSNSRSEMNVSTLELGDSALYLCASSFGTNQETQYFGPGTRLLVL.

This clonotype appeared many times. V is TRBV12-3 or TRBV12-4 and J is TRBJ2-1; D is unresolved. This CDR3 has 12 residues. V dropped 5 bases and J dropped 14 bases, with 16 bases sitting between them. The CDR3 loop reads CASSQPRLRKFF. CDR3 nucleotide sequence: TGTGCCAGCAGTCAACCACGGCTCAGGAAGTTCTTC.

There are many counts of this clonotype. V is TRBV19 and J is TRBJ2-5; TRBD1 or TRBD2 may be the D gene (5 bases each). Germline V CDR1 and CDR2: LNHDA, SQIVND (reference sequence). The CDR3 has 17 amino acids. V was cut by 4 bases and J by 1 base, with 19 bases left in between. The CDR3 coding sequence is TGTGCCAGTAGTACAGCACGGTGGGACGACGGCCAAGAGACCCAGTACTTC. It codes for CASSTARWDDGQETQYF.

This clonotype was observed many times. It is unclear where the CDR3 begins or ends on the DNA, so no DNA is shown, and the CDR3 is as TCRdb lists it. This chain uses TRBV12-3 or TRBV12-4 with TRBJ1-5; no check of the table's D call, TRBD1, against the DNA was made. The CDR3 is 13 residues long, counting both termini. CDR3 amino acids: CASSSSDRRAQHF.

This clonotype showed up just a few times. This chain joins TRBV6-1 and TRBJ2-1; D not resolved. Trimming took off 1 base at V and 6 bases at J, with 13 bases between the two ends. The germline CDR1 and CDR2 sequences are MNHNS and SASEGT. This CDR3 is built from 15 residues. The CDR3 sequence is CASSEGLTWSNEQFF. CDR3 DNA: TGTGCCAGCAGTGAAGGTTTGACTTGGAGCAATGAGCAGTTCTTC.

This chain joins TRBV7-2 and TRBJ2-1; no reliable D call. This CDR3 region has 14 residues. Germline CDR1 and CDR2: SGHTA and FQGNSA. Trimming left V 3 bases short and J 6 bases short, with 12 bases between. This CDR3 reads CASSFILTANEQFF. CDR3 in DNA: TGTGCCAGCAGCTTTATCTTAACCGCCAATGAGCAGTTCTTC.

The CDR3 DNA is TGCGCCAGCCTACCGGACGGAACGAACACCGGGGAGCTGTTTTTT. It yields the protein CASLPDGTNTGELFF. V is TRBV5-1 and J is TRBJ2-2; no firm D call. Trimming cost V 7 bases and J 0 bases, with 13 bases left between them. The CDR3 has 15 amino acids. Per germline, CDR1 SGHRS and CDR2 YFSETQ.

In this sample, this clonotype turned up many times. The chain is built from TRBV7-8 and TRBJ2-2, with a possible D match to TRBD2 (6 bases). Germline lookup yields CDR1 SGHVS and CDR2 FQNEAQ. V lost 1 base and J lost 4, with 10 bases in between. This CDR3 has 15 residues. CDR3 bases: TGTGCCAGCAGCTTAGAGACTAGACGCACCGGGGAGCTGTTTTTT. As protein: CASSLETRRTGELFF.

The rearrangement uses TRBV9 and TRBJ1-1; possible D gene TRBD1, 6 bases. V lost 3 bases and J 3 bases, leaving 12 bases between the germline ends. This CDR3 has 14 residues. Germline lookup yields CDR1 SGDLS and CDR2 YYNGEE. The CDR3 sequence: CASSGGGGYTEAFF. The CDR3 DNA sequence: TGTGCCAGCAGCGGAGGGGGGGGTTACACTGAAGCTTTCTTT.

This clonotype was recorded a few times. The genes are TRBV5-1 and TRBJ2-6; TRBD1 matches 10 bases. The CDR3 spans 19 residues. Germline-derived CDR1 and CDR2 are SGHRS and YFSETQ. V shed 0 bases and J 0 bases; nucleotides not matched to a gene: 6. CDR3: CASSLGTGGSLSGANVLTF. Written as DNA, the CDR3 is TGCGCCAGCAGCTTGGGGACAGGGGGGTCCCTCTCTGGGGCCAACGTCCTGACTTTC.

V gene TRBV27 combines with J gene TRBJ1-2; 10 bases are a match to TRBD1. J was trimmed by 5 bases and V by 6 bases; bases with no gene match: 6. Per the germline V gene, CDR1 is MNHEY and CDR2 is SMNVEV (reference sequence). The CDR3 has 14 residues. DNA of the CDR3: TGTGCCAGCAGGCGGACAGGGGGGGGGTATGGCTACACCTTC. Translation gives CASRRTGGGYGYTF.